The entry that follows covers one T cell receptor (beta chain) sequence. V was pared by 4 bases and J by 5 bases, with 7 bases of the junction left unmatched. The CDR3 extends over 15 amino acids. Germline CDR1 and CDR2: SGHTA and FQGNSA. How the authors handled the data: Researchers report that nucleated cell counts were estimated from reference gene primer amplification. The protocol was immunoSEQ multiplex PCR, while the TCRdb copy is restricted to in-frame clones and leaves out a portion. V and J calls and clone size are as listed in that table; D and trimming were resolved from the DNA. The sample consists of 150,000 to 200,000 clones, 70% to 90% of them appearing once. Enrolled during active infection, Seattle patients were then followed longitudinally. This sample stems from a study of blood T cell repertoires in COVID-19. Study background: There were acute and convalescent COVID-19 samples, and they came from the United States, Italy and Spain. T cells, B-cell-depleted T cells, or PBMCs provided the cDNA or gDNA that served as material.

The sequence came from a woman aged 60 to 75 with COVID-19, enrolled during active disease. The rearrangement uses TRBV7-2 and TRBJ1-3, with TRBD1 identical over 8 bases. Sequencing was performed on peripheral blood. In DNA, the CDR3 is TGTGCCAGCAGCTCTGGACAGGGCTCGCGAAACACCATATATTTT. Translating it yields CASSSGQGSRNTIYF. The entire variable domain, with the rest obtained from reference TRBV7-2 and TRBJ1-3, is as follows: GAGVSQSPSNKVTEKGKDVELRCDPISGHTALYWYRQSLGQGLEFLIYFQGNSAPDKSGLPSDRFSAERTGGSVSTLTIQRTQQEDSAVYLCASSSGQGSRNTIYFGEGSWLTVV.